The clone carrying this TCR beta chain was detected only a few times. Trimming stripped 6 bases from V and 7 bases from J, with 13 bases between. Germline V lookup: CDR1 ENHRY, CDR2 SYGVKD. The CDR3 extends over 13 amino acids. TCRdb called the RT-PCR reads again in MiXCR, with one record for every CDR3 protein. The data show 650,000 to 800,000 distinct CDR3 sequences, about 18% seen once. These data originate in a study of response to subunit inactivated influenza vaccine. Sequenced here: PBMCs from blood, sampled less than 6 days after vaccination. This receptor was obtained from a man in his fifties or sixties who received an inactivated influenza vaccine. The genes are TRBV10-3 and TRBJ1-5; tentative D call: TRBD1 (6 bases). CDR3 residues: CAISRDKDQPQHF. CDR3 bases: TGTGCCATCAGCCGGGACAAGGACCAGCCCCAGCATTTT.